This T cell receptor beta chain was sequenced in a study of blood T cell repertoires in COVID-19. Study-wide context: T cells, B-cell-depleted T cells, or PBMCs supplied cDNA or gDNA.

V was trimmed by 0 bases and J by 1 base, leaving 8 bases between them. The germline CDR1 and CDR2 sequences are LNHNV and YYDKDF (reference sequence). The CDR3 contains 15 residues. In the authors' methods: Estimation of nucleated cell counts was performed using reference gene primer amplification. Measured with immunoSEQ multiplex PCR; TCRdb has only the in-frame clones, and not every one. That table supplies the V and J calls and clone size; D and trimming were determined from the DNA. Here the sample spans about 190,000 clones, under 80% being singletons. The chain has TRBV15 and TRBJ2-3; the D is unclear. Specimen: peripheral blood. This receptor was identified in a woman aged 45-60 years with acute or convalescent COVID-19. CDR3 amino acids: CATSRDKSGTDTQYF. The CDR3 bases are TGTGCCACCAGCAGAGATAAAAGCGGCACAGATACGCAGTATTTT.